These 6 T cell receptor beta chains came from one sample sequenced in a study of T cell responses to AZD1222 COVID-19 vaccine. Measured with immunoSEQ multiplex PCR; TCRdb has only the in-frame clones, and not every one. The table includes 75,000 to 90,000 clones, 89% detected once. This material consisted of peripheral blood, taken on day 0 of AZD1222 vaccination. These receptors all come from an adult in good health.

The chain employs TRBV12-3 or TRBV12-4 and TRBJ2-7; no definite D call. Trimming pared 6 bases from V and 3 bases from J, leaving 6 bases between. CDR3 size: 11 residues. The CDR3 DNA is TGTGCCAGCAGCCGCGACTACGAGCAGTACTTC. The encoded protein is CASSRDYEQYF.

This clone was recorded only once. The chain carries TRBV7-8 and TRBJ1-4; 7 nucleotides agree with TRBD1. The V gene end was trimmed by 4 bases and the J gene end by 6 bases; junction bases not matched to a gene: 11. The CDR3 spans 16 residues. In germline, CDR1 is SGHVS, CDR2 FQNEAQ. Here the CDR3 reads CASSSAQGRTDEKLFF. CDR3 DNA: TGTGCCAGCAGCTCAGCACAGGGGCGGACGGATGAAAAACTGTTTTTT.

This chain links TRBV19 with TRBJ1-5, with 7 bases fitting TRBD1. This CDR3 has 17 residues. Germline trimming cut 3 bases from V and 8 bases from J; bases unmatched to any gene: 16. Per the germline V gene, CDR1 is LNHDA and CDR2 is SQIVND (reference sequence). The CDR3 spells CASSIRDSFTILEPQHF. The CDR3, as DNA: TGTGCCAGTAGTATCCGGGACAGCTTCACCATCTTGGAGCCCCAGCATTTT.

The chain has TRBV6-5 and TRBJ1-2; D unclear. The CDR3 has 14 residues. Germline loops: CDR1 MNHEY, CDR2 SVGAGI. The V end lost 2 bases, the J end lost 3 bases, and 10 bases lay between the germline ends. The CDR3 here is CASSYDGGYYGYTF. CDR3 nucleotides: TGTGCCAGCAGTTACGATGGAGGTTACTATGGCTACACCTTC.

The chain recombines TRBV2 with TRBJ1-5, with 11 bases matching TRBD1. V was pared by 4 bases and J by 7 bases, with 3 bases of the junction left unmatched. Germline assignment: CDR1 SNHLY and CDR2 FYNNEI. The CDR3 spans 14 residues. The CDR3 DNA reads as TGTGCCAGCAGTGGGACAGGGGGCAGGCAGCCCCAGCATTTT. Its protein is CASSGTGGRQPQHF.

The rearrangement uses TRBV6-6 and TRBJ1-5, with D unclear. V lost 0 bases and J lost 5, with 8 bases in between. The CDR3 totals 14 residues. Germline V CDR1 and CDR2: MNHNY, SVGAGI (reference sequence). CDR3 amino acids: CASSYSTGDQPQHF. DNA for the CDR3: TGTGCCAGCAGTTACTCAACGGGAGATCAGCCCCAGCATTTT.